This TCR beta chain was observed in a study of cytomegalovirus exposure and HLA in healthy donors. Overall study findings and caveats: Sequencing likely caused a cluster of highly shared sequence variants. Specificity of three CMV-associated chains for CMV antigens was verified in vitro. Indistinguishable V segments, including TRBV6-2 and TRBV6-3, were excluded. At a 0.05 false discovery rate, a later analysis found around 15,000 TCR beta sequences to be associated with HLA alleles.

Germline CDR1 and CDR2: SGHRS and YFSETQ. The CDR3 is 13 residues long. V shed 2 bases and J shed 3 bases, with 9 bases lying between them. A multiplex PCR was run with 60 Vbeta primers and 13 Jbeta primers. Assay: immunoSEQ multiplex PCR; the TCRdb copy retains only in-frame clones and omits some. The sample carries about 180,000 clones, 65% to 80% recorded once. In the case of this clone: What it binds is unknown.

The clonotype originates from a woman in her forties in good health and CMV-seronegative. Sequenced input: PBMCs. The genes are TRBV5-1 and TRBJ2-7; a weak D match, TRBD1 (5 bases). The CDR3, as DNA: TGCGCCAGCAGCTTAAATACAGGCTACGAGCAGTACTTC. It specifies CASSLNTGYEQYF.